The clone carrying this T cell receptor beta chain was observed a handful of times. Antigen specificity is unknown. Every participating donor gave one draw, a heparinised blood sample averaging around 120 mL. Purity of each sorted population was above 98%. The source of the sample is a study of beta chain features in type 1 diabetes. The germline gives CDR1 MNHEY, CDR2 SVGAGI. After removal of 8 bases from V and 9 bases from J, the junction contained 12 bases not matched to a gene. The CDR3 length is 15 residues. Overall study results and limits: All four CD4+ subsets from Type 1 diabetes patients carried moderately but significantly shorter TCRB CDR3s.

The sequenced template was cDNA made from the entire isolated RNA. TCRdb keeps only in-frame clones here, not all; method: immunoSEQ multiplex PCR. The repertoire holds 250,000 to 300,000 clones, with roughly an eighth as singletons. This sequence joins TRBV6-5 and TRBJ2-1, with TRBD2 matching 11 bases. The sequencing input was naive CD4+ T cells from blood. This sequence originates from a man aged 30 to 45 with type 1 diabetes. CDR3 bases: TGTGCCAGCGGGATTGTAGCGGGAGGGCGTAGTGAGCAGTTCTTC. Amino acid sequence: CASGIVAGGRSEQFF.